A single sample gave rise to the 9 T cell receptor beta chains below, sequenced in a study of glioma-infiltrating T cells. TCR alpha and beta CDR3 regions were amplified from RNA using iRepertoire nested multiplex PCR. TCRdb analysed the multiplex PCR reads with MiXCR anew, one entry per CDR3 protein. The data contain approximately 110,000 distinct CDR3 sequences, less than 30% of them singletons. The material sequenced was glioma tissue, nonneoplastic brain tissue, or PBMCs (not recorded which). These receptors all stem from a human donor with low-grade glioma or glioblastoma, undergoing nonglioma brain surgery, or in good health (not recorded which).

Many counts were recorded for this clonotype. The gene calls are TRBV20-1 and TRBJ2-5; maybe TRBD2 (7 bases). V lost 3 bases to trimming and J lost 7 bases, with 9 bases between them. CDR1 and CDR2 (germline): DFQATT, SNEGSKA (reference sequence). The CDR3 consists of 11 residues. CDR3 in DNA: TGCAGTGCTAGGGGAGGGGGGACCCAGTACTTC. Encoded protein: CSARGGGTQYF.

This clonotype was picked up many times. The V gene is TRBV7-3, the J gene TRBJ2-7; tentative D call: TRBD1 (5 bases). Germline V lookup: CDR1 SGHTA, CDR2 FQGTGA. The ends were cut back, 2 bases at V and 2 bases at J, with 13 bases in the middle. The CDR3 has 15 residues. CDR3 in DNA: TGTGCCAGCAGCTTACAGGGAATCGGAACCTACGAGCAGTACTTC. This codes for CASSLQGIGTYEQYF.

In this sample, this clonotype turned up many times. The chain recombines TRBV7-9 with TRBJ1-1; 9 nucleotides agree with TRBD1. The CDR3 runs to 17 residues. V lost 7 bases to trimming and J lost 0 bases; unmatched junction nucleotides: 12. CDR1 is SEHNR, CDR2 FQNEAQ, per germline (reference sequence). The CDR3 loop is CASKKPGTGTMNTEAFF. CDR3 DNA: TGTGCCAGCAAGAAACCCGGGACAGGGACCATGAACACTGAAGCTTTCTTT.

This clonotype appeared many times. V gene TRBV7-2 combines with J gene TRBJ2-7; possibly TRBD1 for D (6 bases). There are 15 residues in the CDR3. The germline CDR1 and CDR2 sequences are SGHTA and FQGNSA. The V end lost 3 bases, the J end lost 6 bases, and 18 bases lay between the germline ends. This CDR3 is CASSFKLPQGGEQYF. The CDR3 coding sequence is TGTGCCAGCAGCTTTAAGCTCCCACAGGGCGGCGAGCAGTACTTC.

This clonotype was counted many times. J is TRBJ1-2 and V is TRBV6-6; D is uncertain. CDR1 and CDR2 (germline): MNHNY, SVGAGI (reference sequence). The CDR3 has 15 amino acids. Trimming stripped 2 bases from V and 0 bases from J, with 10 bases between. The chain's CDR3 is CASSYGAATNYGYTF. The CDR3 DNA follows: TGTGCCAGCAGTTACGGTGCAGCCACTAACTATGGCTACACCTTC.

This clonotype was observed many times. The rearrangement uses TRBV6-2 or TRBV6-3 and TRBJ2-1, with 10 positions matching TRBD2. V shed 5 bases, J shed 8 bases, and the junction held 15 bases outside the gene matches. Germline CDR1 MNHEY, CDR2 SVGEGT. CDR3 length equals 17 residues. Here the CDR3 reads CASSPGLAASYWDEQFF. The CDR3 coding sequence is TGTGCCAGCAGTCCTGGACTAGCGGCTTCATACTGGGATGAGCAGTTCTTC.

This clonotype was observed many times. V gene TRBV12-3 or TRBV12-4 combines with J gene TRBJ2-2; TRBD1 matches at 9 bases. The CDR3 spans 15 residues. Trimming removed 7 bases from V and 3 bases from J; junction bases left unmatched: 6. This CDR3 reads CASNLGQGDTGELFF. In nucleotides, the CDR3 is TGTGCCAGCAACCTGGGACAGGGAGACACCGGGGAGCTGTTTTTT.

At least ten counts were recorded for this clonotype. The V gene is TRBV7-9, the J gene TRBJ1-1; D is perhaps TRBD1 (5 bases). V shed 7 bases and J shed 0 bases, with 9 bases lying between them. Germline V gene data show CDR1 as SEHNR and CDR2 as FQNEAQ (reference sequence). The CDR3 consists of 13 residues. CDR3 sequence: CASTGGVNTEAFF. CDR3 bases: TGTGCCAGCACCGGGGGGGTGAACACTGAAGCTTTCTTT.

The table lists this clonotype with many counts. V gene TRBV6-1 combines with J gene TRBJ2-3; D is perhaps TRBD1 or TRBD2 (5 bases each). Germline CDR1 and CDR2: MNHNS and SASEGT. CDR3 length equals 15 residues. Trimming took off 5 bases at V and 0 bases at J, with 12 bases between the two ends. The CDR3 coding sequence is TGTGCCAGCAGTTATCAGGGACGTAGCACAGATACGCAGTATTTT. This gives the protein CASSYQGRSTDTQYF.